Below are 11 T cell receptor beta chains sequenced from a single sample in a study of blood T cell repertoires in COVID-19. Clones were sequenced by immunoSEQ multiplex PCR, and TCRdb holds only the in-frame ones, with some missing. The table has fewer than 350,000 clones, 75% to 90% seen once. Source material: peripheral blood. All receptors come from a woman in her seventies with COVID-19, enrolled during active disease.

The chain uses TRBV28 and TRBJ1-1; no reliable D call. Germline V gene data show CDR1 as MDHEN and CDR2 as SYDVKM. This CDR3 has 14 residues. Trimming took 3 bases from V and 1 from J, leaving 9 bases between them. This CDR3 reads CASSLSGANTEAFF. The CDR3 DNA reads as TGTGCCAGCAGTTTGTCGGGAGCGAACACTGAAGCTTTCTTT.

The rearrangement uses TRBV11-1 and TRBJ2-2; 13 nucleotides line up with TRBD2. This CDR3 contains 16 residues. Looked up from germline, CDR1 is SGHAT and CDR2 is FQDESV (reference sequence). V trimming: 5 bases; J trimming: 6 bases; junction bases outside the gene matches: 6. In nucleotides, the CDR3 is TGTGCCAGCAGCGCATCACTAGCGGGGGGGCCCGGGGAGCTGTTTTTT. Translation gives CASSASLAGGPGELFF.

In DNA form, the CDR3 reads TGTGCCAGCAGTTTACCAGGGGTTGAAGCTTTCTTT. Protein sequence: CASSLPGVEAFF. The gene calls are TRBV27 and TRBJ1-1, with D perhaps matching TRBD1 (6 bases). Trimming pared 2 bases from V and 7 bases from J, leaving 8 bases between. The CDR3 consists of 12 residues. Germline V gene sequence: CDR1 MNHEY, CDR2 SMNVEV (reference sequence).

The chain combines TRBV10-2 with TRBJ2-1, with D hard to call. V was pared by 5 bases and J by 12 bases, with 8 bases between. CDR3 length: 10 residues. Per the germline V gene, CDR1 is WSHSY and CDR2 is SAAADI. CDR3 region: CASSRLPQFF. The CDR3 bases are TGCGCCAGCAGTAGACTCCCGCAGTTCTTC.

The genes are TRBV28 and TRBJ2-5, with TRBD1 as a possible D gene (6 bases). With 6 bases removed from V and 2 bases from J, the gap between germline ends came to 10 bases. The CDR3 length is 13 residues. Looked up from germline, CDR1 is MDHEN and CDR2 is SYDVKM. The CDR3 spells CASSHRVQETQYF. The CDR3 nucleotides read TGTGCCAGCAGCCACAGGGTGCAAGAGACCCAGTACTTC.

This sequence joins TRBV11-2 and TRBJ2-7, with no clear D. Germline loops: CDR1 SGHAT, CDR2 FQNNGV. V lost 4 bases to trimming and J lost 7 bases, with 14 bases between them. The CDR3 runs to 13 residues. The CDR3 loop reads CASSSAPPREQYF. CDR3 coding DNA: TGTGCCAGCAGCTCAGCGCCCCCGAGGGAGCAGTACTTC.

The V and J genes are TRBV24-1 and TRBJ2-7, with D possibly TRBD2 on 6 matching bases. V was cut by 6 bases and J by 1 base, with 9 bases left in between. In germline, CDR1 is KGHDR, CDR2 SFDVKD. The CDR3 contains 13 residues. CDR3 sequence: CATSSGTSYEQYF. The DNA of the CDR3 is TGTGCCACCAGTTCCGGGACTTCCTACGAGCAGTACTTC.

The chain links TRBV7-9 to TRBJ1-4; D gene unclear. Germline V gene data show CDR1 as SEHNR and CDR2 as FQNEAQ (reference sequence). The V end lost 10 bases, the J end lost 4 bases, and 13 bases lay between the germline ends. There are 13 residues in the CDR3. CDR3: CAIPVNFNEKLFF. The DNA of the CDR3 is TGTGCCATACCGGTTAATTTTAATGAAAAACTGTTTTTT.

Here the CDR3 reads CASSYVGLAGNNEQFF. CDR3 sequence (DNA): TGTGCCAGCAGTTACGTTGGACTAGCGGGTAACAATGAGCAGTTCTTC. The V call is TRBV6-5, the J call TRBJ2-1; 11 positions match TRBD2. Germline V gene lookup returns CDR1 MNHEY and CDR2 SVGAGI. This CDR3 has 16 amino acids. J lost 5 bases, V lost 2 bases, and 5 bases had no gene match.

The rearrangement joins TRBV30 to TRBJ1-3; D remains ambiguous. Trimming removed 7 bases from V and 4 bases from J, with 14 bases in between. The CDR3 loop spans 13 amino acids. The germline CDR1 and CDR2 sequences are GTSNPN and SVGIG (reference sequence). The CDR3 loop reads CASERASGNTIYF. DNA for the CDR3: TGTGCCTCGGAGAGGGCTTCCGGAAACACCATATATTTT. Full variable domain (missing parts from reference TRBV30 and TRBJ1-3): SQTIHQWPATLVQPVGSPLSLECTVEGTSNPNLYWYRQAAGRGLQLLFYSVGIGQISSEVPQNLSASRPQDRQFILSSKKLLLSDSGFYLCASERASGNTIYFGEGSWLTVV.

The DNA for the CDR3 is TGTGCCACCAGTGACCCCGGGACAGGGACGGCCGGGGAGCTGTTTTTT. It is translated as CATSDPGTGTAGELFF. The chain combines TRBV24-1 with TRBJ2-2; 9 bases are shared with TRBD1. J was trimmed by 6 bases and V by 4 bases; bases with no gene match: 8. The V gene's germline CDR1 is KGHDR and CDR2 SFDVKD. This CDR3 has 16 amino acids.